In its sample, the clone carrying this TCR beta chain was seen a few times. Its antigen is as yet unknown. Per germline, CDR1 DFQATT and CDR2 SNEGSKA (reference sequence). Trimming removed 2 bases from V and 2 bases from J, with 12 bases in between. The CDR3 has 14 amino acids. This entry is derived from a study of T cells in Graves' hyperthyroidism and ophthalmopathy. Study findings and constraints: Ophthalmopathy, as predicted by the model, came a median around 6 months after the prediction. Blood also contained most expanded thyroid clonotypes above 0.001.

Patients were excluded because of uncontrolled infection, other autoimmune disease, pregnancy or lactation. 10 ml fresh peripheral blood yielded the PBMCs. RNA transcripts provided the source from which TCR beta CDR3 regions were amplified. The TCR CDR3 was amplified in a first-round RT-PCR using the HTBI primer set. TCRdb recomputed calls from the multiplex PCR reads with MiXCR, one row per CDR3 protein. The sample includes 450,000 to 650,000 distinct CDR3 sequences, about 14% seen only once; the top ten take 7.1%. This clonotype was sampled from a woman aged 18 to 35 with Graves' ophthalmopathy. The sequencing input was blood. The gene calls are TRBV20-1 and TRBJ2-5; maybe TRBD2 (6 bases). The CDR3 DNA reads as TGCAGTGCTAGAACTGCGGGGAAACAAGAGACCCAGTACTTC. It codes for CSARTAGKQETQYF.